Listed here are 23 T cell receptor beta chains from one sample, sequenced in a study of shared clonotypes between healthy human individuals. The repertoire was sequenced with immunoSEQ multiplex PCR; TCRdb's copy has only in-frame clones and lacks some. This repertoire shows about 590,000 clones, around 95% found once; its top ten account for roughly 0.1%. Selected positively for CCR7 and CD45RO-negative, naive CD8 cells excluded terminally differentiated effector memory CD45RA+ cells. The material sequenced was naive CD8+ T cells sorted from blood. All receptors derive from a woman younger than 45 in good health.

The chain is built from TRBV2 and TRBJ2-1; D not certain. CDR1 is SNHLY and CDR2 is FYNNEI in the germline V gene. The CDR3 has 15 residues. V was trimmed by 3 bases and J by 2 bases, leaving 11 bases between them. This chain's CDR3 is CASSDTATPYNEQFF. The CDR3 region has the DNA TGTGCCAGCAGTGACACGGCGACACCCTACAATGAGCAGTTCTTC.

Here the CDR3 reads CASSSASRGGTDTQYF. The CDR3 nucleotides are TGTGCCAGCAGTTCCGCCTCCCGGGGGGGCACAGATACGCAGTATTTT. The gene calls are TRBV9 and TRBJ2-3, with 7 positions matching TRBD2. V was clipped by 5 bases and J by 1 base; unmatched bases: 10. The germline V gene has CDR1 SGDLS and CDR2 YYNGEE. The CDR3 contains 16 residues.

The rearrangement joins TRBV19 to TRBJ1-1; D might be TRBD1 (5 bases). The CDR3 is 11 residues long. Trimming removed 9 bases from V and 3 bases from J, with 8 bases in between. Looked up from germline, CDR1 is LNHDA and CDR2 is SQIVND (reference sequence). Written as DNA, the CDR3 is TGTGCCAGGCAGGGTGACACTGAAGCTTTCTTT. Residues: CARQGDTEAFF. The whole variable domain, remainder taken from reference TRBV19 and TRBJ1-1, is DGGITQSPKYLFRKEGQNVTLSCEQNLNHDAMYWYRQDPGQGLRLIYYSQIVNDFQKGDIAEGYSVSREKKESFPLTVTSAQKNPTAFYLCARQGDTEAFFGQGTRLTVV.

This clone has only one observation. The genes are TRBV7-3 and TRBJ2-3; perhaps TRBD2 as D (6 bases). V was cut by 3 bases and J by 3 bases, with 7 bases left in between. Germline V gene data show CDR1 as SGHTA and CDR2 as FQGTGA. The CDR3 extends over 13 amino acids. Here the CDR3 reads CASSFGGTDTQYF. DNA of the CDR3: TGTGCCAGCAGCTTCGGGGGAACAGATACGCAGTATTTT. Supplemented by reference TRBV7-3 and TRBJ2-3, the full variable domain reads GAGVSQTPSNKVTEKGKYVELRCDPISGHTALYWYRQSLGQGPEFLIYFQGTGAADDSGLPNDRFFAVRPEGSVSTLKIQRTERGDSAVYLCASSFGGTDTQYFGPGTRLTVL.

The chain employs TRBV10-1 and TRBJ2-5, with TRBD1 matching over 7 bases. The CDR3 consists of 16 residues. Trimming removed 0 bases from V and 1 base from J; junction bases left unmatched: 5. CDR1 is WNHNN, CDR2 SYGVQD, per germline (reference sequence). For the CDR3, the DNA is TGCGCCAGCAGTGAGTCGAGCCGGGACAGCCAAGAGACCCAGTACTTC. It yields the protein CASSESSRDSQETQYF.

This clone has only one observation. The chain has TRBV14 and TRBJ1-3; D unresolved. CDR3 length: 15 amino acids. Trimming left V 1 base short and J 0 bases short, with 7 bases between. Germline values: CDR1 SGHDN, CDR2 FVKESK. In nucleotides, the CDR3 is TGTGCCAGCAGCCAAGTAGGGCGCTCTGGAAACACCATATATTTT. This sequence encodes CASSQVGRSGNTIYF.

The CDR3 spells CASRGPGGEQFF. As DNA, the CDR3 is TGTGCCAGCAGGGGCCCCGGGGGTGAGCAGTTCTTC. The chain couples TRBV6-4 to TRBJ2-1; possibly TRBD2 for D (6 bases). The germline gives CDR1 MRHNA, CDR2 SNTAGT. CDR3 length equals 12 residues. Trimming took 6 bases from V and 9 from J, leaving 12 bases between them.

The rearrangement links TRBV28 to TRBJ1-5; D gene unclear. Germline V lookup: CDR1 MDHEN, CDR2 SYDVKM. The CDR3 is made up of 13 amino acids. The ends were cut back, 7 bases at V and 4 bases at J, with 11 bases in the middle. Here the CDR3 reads CASTVGGNQPQHF. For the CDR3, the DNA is TGTGCCAGCACAGTGGGAGGGAATCAGCCCCAGCATTTT.

CDR3 amino acids: CASSPLRGQGLSPNYGYTF. The CDR3 DNA is TGTGCCAGCAGCCCCTTACGGGGACAGGGCCTCTCCCCTAACTATGGCTACACCTTC. The V and J genes are TRBV7-6 and TRBJ1-2, with TRBD1 matching over 9 bases. This CDR3 region has 19 residues. The V segment lost 5 bases and the J segment 0 bases; nucleotides outside the gene matches: 16. The V gene's germline CDR1 is SGHVS and CDR2 FNYEAQ.

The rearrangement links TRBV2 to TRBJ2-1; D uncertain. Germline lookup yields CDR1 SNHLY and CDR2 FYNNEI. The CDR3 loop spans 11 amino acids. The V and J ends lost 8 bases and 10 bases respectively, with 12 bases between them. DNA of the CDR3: TGTGCCAGCGCCTTGGGCCCAGAGCAGTTCTTC. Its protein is CASALGPEQFF.

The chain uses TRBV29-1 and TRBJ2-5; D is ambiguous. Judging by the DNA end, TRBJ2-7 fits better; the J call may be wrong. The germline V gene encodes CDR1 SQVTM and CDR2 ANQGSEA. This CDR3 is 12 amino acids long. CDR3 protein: CSVEDKSYEQYF. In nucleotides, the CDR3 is TGCAGCGTTGAAGATAAGAGCTACGAGCAGTACTTC.

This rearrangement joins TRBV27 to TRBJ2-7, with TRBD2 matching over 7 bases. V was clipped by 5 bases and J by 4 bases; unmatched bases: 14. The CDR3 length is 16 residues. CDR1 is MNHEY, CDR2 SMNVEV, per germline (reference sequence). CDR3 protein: CASSPSGIKLSYEQYF. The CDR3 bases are TGTGCCAGCAGTCCCAGCGGGATTAAACTTTCGTACGAGCAGTACTTC.

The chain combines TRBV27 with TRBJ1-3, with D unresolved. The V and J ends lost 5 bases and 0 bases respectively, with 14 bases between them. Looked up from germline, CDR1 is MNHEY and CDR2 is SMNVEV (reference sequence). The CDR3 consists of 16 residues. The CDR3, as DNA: TGTGCCAGCAGTCCAATGGACCGGCTCTCTGGAAACACCATATATTTT. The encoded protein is CASSPMDRLSGNTIYF.

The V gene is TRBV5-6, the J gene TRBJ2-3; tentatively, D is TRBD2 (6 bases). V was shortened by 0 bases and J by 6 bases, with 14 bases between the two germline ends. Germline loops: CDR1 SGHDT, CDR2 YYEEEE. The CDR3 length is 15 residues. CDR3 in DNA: TGTGCCAGCAGCTTGGGGGGCGGGAACCAGGATACGCAGTATTTT. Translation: CASSLGGGNQDTQYF.

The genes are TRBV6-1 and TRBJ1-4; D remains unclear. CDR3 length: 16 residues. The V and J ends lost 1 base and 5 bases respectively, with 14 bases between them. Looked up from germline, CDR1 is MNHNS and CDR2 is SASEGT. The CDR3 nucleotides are TGTGCCAGCAGTGAAGGTTTCTGGGTGGGCAATGAAAAACTGTTTTTT. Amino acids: CASSEGFWVGNEKLFF.

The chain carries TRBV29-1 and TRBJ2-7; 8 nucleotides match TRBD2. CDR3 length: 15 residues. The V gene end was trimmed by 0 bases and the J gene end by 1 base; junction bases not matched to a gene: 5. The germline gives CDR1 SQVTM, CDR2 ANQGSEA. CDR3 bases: TGCAGCGTTGAAGATTGGGTAGCGGGGTCCTACGAGCAGTACTTC. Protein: CSVEDWVAGSYEQYF.

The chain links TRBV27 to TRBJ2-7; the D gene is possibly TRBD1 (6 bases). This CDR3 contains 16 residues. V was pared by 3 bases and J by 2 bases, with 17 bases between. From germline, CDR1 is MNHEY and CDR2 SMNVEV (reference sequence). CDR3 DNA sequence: TGTGCCAGCAGTTTCCGAGGTCCGGGACAACCCTACGAGCAGTACTTC. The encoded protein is CASSFRGPGQPYEQYF.

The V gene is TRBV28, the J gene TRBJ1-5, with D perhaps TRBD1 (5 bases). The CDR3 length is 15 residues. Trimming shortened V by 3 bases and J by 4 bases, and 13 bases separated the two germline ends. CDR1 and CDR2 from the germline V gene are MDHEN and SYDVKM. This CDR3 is CASSFKTEGNQPQHF. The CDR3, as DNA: TGTGCCAGCAGTTTTAAGACAGAGGGGAATCAGCCCCAGCATTTT.

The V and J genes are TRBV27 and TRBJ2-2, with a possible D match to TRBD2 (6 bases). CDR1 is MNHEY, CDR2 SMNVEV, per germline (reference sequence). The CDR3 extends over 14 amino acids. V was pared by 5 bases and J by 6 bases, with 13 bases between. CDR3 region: CASSTTGGAGELFF. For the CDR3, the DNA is TGTGCCAGCAGTACGACCGGGGGAGCCGGGGAGCTGTTTTTT.

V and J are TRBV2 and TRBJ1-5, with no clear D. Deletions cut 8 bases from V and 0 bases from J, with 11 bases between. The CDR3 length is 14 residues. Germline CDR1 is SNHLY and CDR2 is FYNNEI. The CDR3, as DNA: TGTGCCAGCCGGGAGGCGTATAGCAATCAGCCCCAGCATTTT. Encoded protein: CASREAYSNQPQHF.

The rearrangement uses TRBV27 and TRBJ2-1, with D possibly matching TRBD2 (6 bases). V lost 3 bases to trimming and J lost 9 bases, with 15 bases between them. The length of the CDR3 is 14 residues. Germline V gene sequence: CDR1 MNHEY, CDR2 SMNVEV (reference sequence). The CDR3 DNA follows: TGTGCCAGCAGTTTGGGGACTGGGTTTGTTGAGCAGTTCTTC. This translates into CASSLGTGFVEQFF.

In nucleotides, the CDR3 is TGTGCCAGCAGGTCTAGCGCCTCCTACGAGCAGTACTTC. It encodes CASRSSASYEQYF. J is TRBJ2-7 and V is TRBV2; the D gene is possibly TRBD2 (6 bases). The CDR3 has 13 amino acids. The germline gives CDR1 SNHLY, CDR2 FYNNEI. Trimming took 6 bases from V and 0 from J, leaving 9 bases between them.

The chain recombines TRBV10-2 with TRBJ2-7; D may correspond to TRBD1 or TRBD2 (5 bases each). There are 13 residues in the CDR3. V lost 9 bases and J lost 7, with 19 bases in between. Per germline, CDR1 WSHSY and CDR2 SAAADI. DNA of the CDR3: TGCGCCAGTTGGGACCCGCCTAAAACGGAGCAGTACTTC. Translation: CASWDPPKTEQYF.